A selection of T cell receptor beta chains follows, all from one sample in a study of T cells in Graves' hyperthyroidism and ophthalmopathy. TCRdb reprocessed the multiplex PCR reads with MiXCR, giving one entry per CDR3 protein. Seen here are roughly 700,000 distinct CDR3 sequences, roughly a third observed once, and the top ten hold approximately 31%. The sample taken for sequencing was blood. Receptors originate from a woman in her thirties or forties with Graves' hyperthyroidism. Both conserved end residues are part of each CDR3. A D gene is named only where the DNA matches it firmly. Size values are once, few and many counts, or a class for expanded clones, and some rows have none.

v_call	j_call	clone_size	d_call	cdr3_aa	cdr3_nt
TRBV6-6	TRBJ2-7	few	-	CASSSLRTTEGEEQYF	TGTGCCAGCAGCTCCCTGAGAACGACGGAGGGGGAGGAGCAGTACTTC
TRBV6-5	TRBJ1-4	many	TRBD1	CASSPDRGRLFF	TGTGCCAGCAGCCCAGACAGGGGGCGACTGTTTTTT
TRBV29-1	TRBJ2-1	-	-	CSVDRSYDEQFF	TGCAGCGTTGATCGCTCGTACGATGAGCAGTTCTTC
TRBV7-2	TRBJ1-5	-	-	CASSSALFGRGQPQHF	TGTGCCAGCAGCTCAGCATTATTCGGGAGGGGTCAGCCCCAGCATTTT
TRBV20-1	TRBJ2-7	-	TRBD2	CSARGLGLAETNYEQYF	TGCAGTGCTAGAGGTTTAGGGCTAGCGGAGACCAATTACGAGCAGTACTTC
TRBV20-1	TRBJ1-1	-	-	CSASQLTEAFF	TGCAGTGCTAGTCAGCTCACTGAAGCTTTCTTT
TRBV9	TRBJ2-5	-	-	CASSQDGLRAKIQETQYF	TGTGCCAGCAGCCAAGATGGGCTTCGGGCCAAGATCCAAGAGACCCAGTACTTC
TRBV6-5	TRBJ1-3	-	-	CASSYGGARETGNTIYF	TGTGCCAGCAGTTACGGGGGGGCAAGGGAGACCGGAAACACCATATATTTT
TRBV7-9	TRBJ2-7	-	TRBD1	CASTTDRGHEQYF	TGTGCCAGCACCACCGACAGGGGCCACGAGCAGTACTTC
TRBV9	TRBJ2-5	many	TRBD2	CASSVSPLAGVETQYF	TGTGCCAGCAGCGTAAGCCCTCTAGCGGGGGTGGAGACCCAGTACTTC
TRBV20-1	TRBJ1-1	many	-	CSARSGVDTEAFF	TGCAGTGCTAGATCCGGGGTTGACACTGAAGCTTTCTTT
TRBV14	TRBJ2-2	many	-	CASSRVRRSTGELFF	TGTGCCAGCAGCCGAGTACGGCGGAGCACCGGGGAGCTGTTTTTT
TRBV6-5	TRBJ2-7	many	-	CASSPPAGDEQYF	TGTGCCAGCAGCCCACCAGCAGGGGATGAGCAGTACTTC
TRBV20-1	TRBJ1-1	many	TRBD1	CSARASGTGNTEAFF	TGCAGTGCTAGAGCATCCGGGACAGGGAACACTGAAGCTTTCTTT
TRBV20-1	TRBJ1-2	-	TRBD1	CSARRPGTGYHGYTF	TGCAGTGCTAGACGTCCCGGGACAGGGTATCATGGCTACACCTTC
TRBV24-1	TRBJ2-7	-	TRBD1	CATSTAGQGNYEQYF	TGTGCCACCAGTACTGCGGGACAGGGGAATTACGAGCAGTACTTC
TRBV7-2	TRBJ2-7	many	-	CASSFRTSYEQYF	TGTGCCAGCAGCTTCCGGACTTCCTACGAGCAGTACTTC
TRBV6-1	TRBJ1-2	-	-	CASSRGGAPGYGYTF	TGTGCCAGCAGCCGGGGGGGGGCCCCTGGCTATGGCTACACCTTC
TRBV12-3/TRBV12-4	TRBJ1-1	few	-	CASSPAAGTTEAFF	TGTGCCAGCTCACCAGCGGCAGGGACCACTGAAGCTTTCTTT
TRBV10-3	TRBJ1-2	many	TRBD1	CAISETTGGHGYTF	TGTGCCATCAGTGAGACGACAGGGGGCCATGGCTACACCTTC
TRBV11-2	TRBJ1-5	-	-	CASSLRGAVSNQLQHF	TGTGCCAGCAGCTTACGGGGGGCCGTTAGCAATCAGCTCCAGCATTTT
TRBV9	TRBJ2-2	-	TRBD2	CASSVAVSGRTYTGELFF	TGTGCCAGCAGCGTAGCTGTTAGCGGGAGGACCTACACCGGGGAGCTGTTTTTT
TRBV12-3/TRBV12-4	TRBJ1-6	many	TRBD1	CASSRQGDSPLHF	TGTGCCAGCAGTCGACAGGGCGATTCACCCCTCCACTTT
TRBV5-1	TRBJ1-2	many	-	CASSLDRTNGYTF	TGCGCCAGCAGCTTGGATCGAACAAATGGCTACACCTTC
TRBV25-1	TRBJ2-2	-	TRBD2	CASSGSLAGVNTGELFF	TGTGCCAGCAGTGGAAGTTTAGCGGGAGTAAACACCGGGGAGCTGTTTTTT
TRBV20-1	TRBJ1-5	many	TRBD1	CSARDGRQGINQPQHF	TGCAGTGCTAGAGATGGGAGACAGGGGATCAATCAGCCCCAGCATTTT
TRBV20-1	TRBJ1-5	-	-	CSARVTASNQPQHF	TGCAGTGCTAGAGTGACAGCAAGCAATCAGCCCCAGCATTTT
TRBV5-1	TRBJ1-2	few	TRBD1	CASSLGQRSGGYTF	TGCGCCAGCAGCCTGGGACAGCGGTCGGGTGGCTACACCTTC
TRBV4-1	TRBJ2-7	many	-	CASSTGTHYEQYF	TGCGCCAGCAGCACCGGGACACACTACGAGCAGTACTTC
TRBV7-9	TRBJ2-5	many	-	CASSRGTQETQYF	TGTGCCAGCAGCAGGGGGACTCAAGAGACCCAGTACTTC
TRBV6-6	TRBJ2-2	few	TRBD1	CATLMDRDLNTGELFF	TGTGCCACCTTAATGGACAGGGATTTGAACACCGGGGAGCTGTTTTTT
TRBV20-1	TRBJ2-7	few	TRBD2	CSAGGLAGGGPYEQYF	TGCAGTGCTGGAGGGCTAGCGGGAGGCGGCCCCTACGAGCAGTACTTC
TRBV6-5	TRBJ1-2	-	TRBD1	CASSYSIGTGYGYTF	TGTGCCAGCAGTTACTCGATTGGGACAGGGTATGGCTACACCTTC
TRBV4-1	TRBJ2-5	many	-	CASSQVVPRLGETQYF	TGCGCCAGCAGCCAAGTGGTCCCGCGACTCGGAGAGACCCAGTACTTC
TRBV7-6	TRBJ2-7	many	TRBD1	CASSNIGTGSSYEQYF	TGTGCCAGCAGCAATATCGGGACAGGAAGCTCCTACGAGCAGTACTTC
TRBV6-5	TRBJ2-7	many	TRBD1	CASSPGPGGAYEQYF	TGTGCCAGCAGCCCCGGCCCAGGGGGCGCCTACGAGCAGTACTTC
TRBV19	TRBJ2-7	-	-	CASSIDRAGYEQYF	TGTGCCAGTAGTATAGACAGGGCTGGCTACGAGCAGTACTTC
TRBV13	TRBJ2-5	-	-	CASSLEGGGRETQYF	TGTGCCAGCAGCTTAGAGGGGGGGGGCCGGGAGACCCAGTACTTC
TRBV10-1	TRBJ2-7	-	-	CASSGDWGREQYF	TGTGCCAGCAGTGGGGACTGGGGGCGAGAGCAGTACTTC
TRBV10-3	TRBJ1-2	many	-	CAISVGGGATNYGYTF	TGTGCCATCAGTGTTGGAGGCGGTGCCACTAACTATGGCTACACCTTC
TRBV29-1	TRBJ1-1	-	-	CSVNGAGGEAFF	TGCAGCGTTAATGGAGCCGGCGGCGAAGCTTTCTTT
TRBV20-1	TRBJ2-5	-	TRBD2	CSANQRGPQETQYF	TGCAGTGCTAATCAGCGGGGGCCTCAAGAGACCCAGTACTTC